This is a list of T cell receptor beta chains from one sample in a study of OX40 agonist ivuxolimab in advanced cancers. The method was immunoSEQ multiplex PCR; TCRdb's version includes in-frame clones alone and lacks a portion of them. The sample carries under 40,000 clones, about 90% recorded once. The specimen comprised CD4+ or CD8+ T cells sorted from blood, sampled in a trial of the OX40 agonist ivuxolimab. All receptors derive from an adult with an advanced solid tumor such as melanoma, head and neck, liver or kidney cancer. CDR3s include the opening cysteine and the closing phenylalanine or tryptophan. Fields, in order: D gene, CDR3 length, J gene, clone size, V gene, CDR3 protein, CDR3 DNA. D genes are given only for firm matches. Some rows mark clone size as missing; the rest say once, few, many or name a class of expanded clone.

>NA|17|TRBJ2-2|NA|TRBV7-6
CASSKDNWGDSTGELFF
TGTGCCAGCAGCAAGGACAATTGGGGGGACAGCACCGGGGAGCTGTTTTTT
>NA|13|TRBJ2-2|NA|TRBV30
CAWTSGVTGELFF
TGTGCCTGGACTTCCGGGGTGACCGGGGAGCTGTTTTTT
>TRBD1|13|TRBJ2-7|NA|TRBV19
CASSPTGWYEQYF
TGTGCCAGTAGTCCGACAGGGTGGTACGAGCAGTACTTC
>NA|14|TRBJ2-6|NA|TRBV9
CASSSVTGANVLTF
TGTGCCAGCAGCTCTGTTACTGGGGCCAACGTCCTGACTTTC
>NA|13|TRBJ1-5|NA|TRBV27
CASSPGTYQPQHF
TGTGCCAGCAGTCCGGGGACGTATCAGCCCCAGCATTTT
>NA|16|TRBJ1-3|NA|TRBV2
CASSEAVKTSGNTIYF
TGTGCCAGCAGTGAAGCGGTGAAGACCTCTGGAAACACCATATATTTT
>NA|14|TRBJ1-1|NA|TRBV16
CASSQSEGNTEAFF
TGTGCCAGCAGCCAATCCGAGGGGAACACTGAAGCTTTCTTT
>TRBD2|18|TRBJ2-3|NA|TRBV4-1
CASSQGRGLAGATDTQYF
TGCGCCAGCAGCCAAGGCCGGGGACTAGCGGGGGCCACAGATACGCAGTATTTT
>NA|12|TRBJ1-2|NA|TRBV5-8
CASSLEPFKGVF
TGTGCCAGCAGCTTGGAACCCTTTAAAGGAGTTTTC
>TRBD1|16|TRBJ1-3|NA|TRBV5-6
CASSLNEGASGNTIYF
TGTGCCAGCAGCTTGAATGAGGGGGCATCTGGAAACACCATATATTTT
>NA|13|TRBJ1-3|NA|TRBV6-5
CASSPLPGNTIYF
TGTGCCAGCAGTCCATTGCCTGGAAACACCATATATTTT
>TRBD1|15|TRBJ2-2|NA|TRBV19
CASTRDRGHDGELFF
TGTGCCAGTACCCGCGACAGGGGGCATGACGGGGAGCTGTTTTTT
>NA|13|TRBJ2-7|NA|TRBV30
CAWSVFGSYEQYF
TGTGCCTGGAGTGTCTTCGGCAGCTACGAGCAGTACTTC
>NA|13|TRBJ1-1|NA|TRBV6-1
CASTWTLNTEAFF
TGTGCCAGCACCTGGACACTGAACACTGAAGCTTTCTTT
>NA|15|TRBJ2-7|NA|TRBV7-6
CASSLRRDGSSEQYF
TGTGCCAGCAGCTTACGTAGGGACGGCTCATCCGAGCAGTACTTC
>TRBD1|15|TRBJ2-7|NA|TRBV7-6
CASSLKADRTYEQYF
TGTGCCAGCAGCTTAAAGGCGGACAGGACCTACGAGCAGTACTTC
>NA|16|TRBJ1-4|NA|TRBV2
CASSDVGARANEKLFF
TGTGCCAGCAGTGATGTAGGGGCAAGAGCTAATGAAAAACTGTTTTTT
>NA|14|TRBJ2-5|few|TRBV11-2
CASSLKPGQETQYF
TGTGCCAGCAGCCTAAAACCGGGGCAAGAGACCCAGTACTTC
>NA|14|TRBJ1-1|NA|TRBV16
CASSPWTANTEAFF
TGTGCCAGCAGCCCCTGGACAGCTAACACTGAAGCTTTCTTT
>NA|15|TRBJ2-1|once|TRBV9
CASSPDGSPHNEQFF
TGTGCCAGCAGCCCGGACGGTTCCCCCCACAATGAGCAGTTCTTC
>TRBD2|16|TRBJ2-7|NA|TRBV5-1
CASSLLPGTTAYEQYF
TGCGCCAGCAGCTTGTTACCGGGGACTACCGCCTACGAGCAGTACTTC
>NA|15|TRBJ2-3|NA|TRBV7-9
CASSLGDSSTDTQYF
TGTGCCAGCAGCTTGGGGGACTCTAGCACAGATACGCAGTATTTT
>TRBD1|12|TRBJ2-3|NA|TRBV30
CAWGQGTDTQYF
TGTGCCTGGGGACAGGGAACTGATACGCAGTATTTT
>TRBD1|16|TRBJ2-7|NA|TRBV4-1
CASSQATGTGAYEQYF
TGCGCCAGCAGCCAGGCAACCGGGACAGGGGCCTACGAGCAGTACTTC
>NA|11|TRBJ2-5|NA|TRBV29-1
CSVDERETQYF
TGCAGCGTTGATGAACGGGAGACCCAGTACTTC
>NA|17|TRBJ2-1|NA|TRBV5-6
CASSFRAANPPDNEQFF
TGTGCCAGCAGCTTTAGGGCAGCCAACCCGCCTGACAATGAGCAGTTCTTC
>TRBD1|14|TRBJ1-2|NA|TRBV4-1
CASSQVDRGPGYTF
TGCGCCAGCAGCCAAGTTGACAGGGGGCCTGGCTACACCTTC
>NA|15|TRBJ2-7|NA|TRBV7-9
CASSPWTTPSYEQYF
TGTGCCAGCAGCCCGTGGACTACTCCCTCTTACGAGCAGTACTTC
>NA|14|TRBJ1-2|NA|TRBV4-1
CASSLPGLWDGYTF
TGCGCCAGCAGCTTACCGGGACTATGGGATGGCTACACCTTC
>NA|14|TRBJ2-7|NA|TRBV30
CAWRRPGESYEQYF
TGTGCCTGGAGAAGGCCGGGGGAGTCCTACGAGCAGTACTTC
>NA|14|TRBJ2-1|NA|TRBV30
CAWTPRDSYNEQFF
TGTGCCTGGACCCCCCGGGATTCCTACAATGAGCAGTTCTTC
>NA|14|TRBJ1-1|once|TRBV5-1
CASSLVTMNTEAFF
TGCGCCAGCAGCTTGGTCACTATGAACACTGAAGCTTTCTTT
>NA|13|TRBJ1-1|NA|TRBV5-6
CASSFTRNTEAFF
TGTGCCAGCAGCTTTACGAGGAACACTGAAGCTTTCTTT
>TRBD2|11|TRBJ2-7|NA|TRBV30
CAWNRGDEQYF
TGTGCCTGGAATCGGGGGGACGAGCAGTACTTC
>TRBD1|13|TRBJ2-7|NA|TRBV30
CAWSVRTGREQYF
TGTGCCTGGAGTGTAAGGACAGGGAGGGAGCAGTACTTC
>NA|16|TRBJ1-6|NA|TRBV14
CASSQEVGFYNSPLHF
TGTGCCAGCAGCCAAGAGGTCGGGTTTTATAATTCACCCCTCCACTTT
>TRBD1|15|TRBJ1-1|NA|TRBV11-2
CASSGSGTGESEAFF
TGTGCCAGCAGCGGATCCGGGACAGGGGAGTCTGAAGCTTTCTTT
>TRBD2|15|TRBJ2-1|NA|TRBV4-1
CASSWVAGGDNEQFF
TGCGCCAGCAGCTGGGTGGCGGGGGGGGACAATGAGCAGTTCTTC
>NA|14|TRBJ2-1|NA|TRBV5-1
CASSLTGANPEQFF
TGCGCCAGCAGCTTGACTGGGGCTAATCCAGAGCAGTTCTTC
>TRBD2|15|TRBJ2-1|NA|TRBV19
CASSMSGGPYNEQFF
TGTGCCAGTAGTATGTCGGGGGGGCCATACAATGAGCAGTTCTTC
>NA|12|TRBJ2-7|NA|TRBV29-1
CSVEDRLLQQYF
TGCAGCGTTGAAGACCGGCTCTTGCAGCAGTACTTC
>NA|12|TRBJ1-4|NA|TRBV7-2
CASSPAGEKLFF
TGTGCCAGCTCACCGGCGGGTGAAAAACTGTTTTTT
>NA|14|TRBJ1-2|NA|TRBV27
CASSSYRNSYGYTF
TGTGCCAGCAGTAGTTACAGGAATTCCTATGGCTACACCTTC